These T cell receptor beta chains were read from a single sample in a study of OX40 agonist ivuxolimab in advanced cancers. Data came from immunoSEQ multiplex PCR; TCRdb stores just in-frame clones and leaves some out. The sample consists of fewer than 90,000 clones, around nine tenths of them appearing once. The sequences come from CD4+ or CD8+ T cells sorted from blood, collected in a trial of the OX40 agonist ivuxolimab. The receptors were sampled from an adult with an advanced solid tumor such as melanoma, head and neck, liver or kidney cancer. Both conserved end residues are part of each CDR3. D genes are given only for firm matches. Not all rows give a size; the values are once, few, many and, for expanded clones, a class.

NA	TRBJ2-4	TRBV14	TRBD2	TGTGCCAGCAGCCAAGATTGGACGTCGGGGGGAGGAACCAAAAACATTCAGTACTTC	CASSQDWTSGGGTKNIQYF
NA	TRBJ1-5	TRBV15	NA	TGTGCCACCAGCAGAGAGATTCAGCCCCAGCATTTT	CATSREIQPQHF
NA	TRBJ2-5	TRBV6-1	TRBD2	TGTGCCAGCAAGGGACTAGCGTCTCTGGAGACCCAGTACTTC	CASKGLASLETQYF
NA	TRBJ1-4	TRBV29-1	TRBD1	TGCAGCGTTCTCCCGACAGGGGCGGTCAGTAAACTGTTTTTT	CSVLPTGAVSKLFF
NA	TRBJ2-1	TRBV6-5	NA	TGTGCCAGCAGTACGGACAGCGAGCAGTTCTTC	CASSTDSEQFF
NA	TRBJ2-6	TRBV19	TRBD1	TGTGCCAGTAGACTACAGGGGACGTCTCCTTCTGGGGCCAACGTCCTGACTTTC	CASRLQGTSPSGANVLTF
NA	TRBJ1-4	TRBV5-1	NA	TGCGCCACGCGGAGAGGGCCTAATGAAAAACTGTTTTTT	CATRRGPNEKLFF
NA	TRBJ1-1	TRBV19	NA	TGTGCCAGTAGTGATCCGGGACATAAGAACACTGAAGCTTTCTTT	CASSDPGHKNTEAFF
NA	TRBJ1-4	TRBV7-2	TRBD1	TGTGCCAGCAGCTTAGCGGGGACAGGGAGGAGGGGGAAACTGTTTTTT	CASSLAGTGRRGKLFF
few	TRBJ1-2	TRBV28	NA	TGTGCCAGCAGTTCCGGGCTCAGGGTTTTTCCCTTC	CASSSGLRVFPF
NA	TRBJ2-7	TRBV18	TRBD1	TGTGCCAGCTCCACACGGACAGGGGCCTACGAGCAGTACTTC	CASSTRTGAYEQYF
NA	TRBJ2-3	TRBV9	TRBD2	TGTGCCAGCAGCGCAGGGACTAGCGTTAGCACAGATACGCAGTATTTT	CASSAGTSVSTDTQYF
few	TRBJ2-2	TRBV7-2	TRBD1	TGTGCCAGCAGCTTAGGACGGACAGGGTCTGACGGGGAGCTGTTTTTT	CASSLGRTGSDGELFF
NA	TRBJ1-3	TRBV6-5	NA	TGTGCCAGCCGACCTGATCAGGGTCCCGGAAACACCATATATTTT	CASRPDQGPGNTIYF
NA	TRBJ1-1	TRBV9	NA	TGTGCCAGCAGCGTTAGGGCAGTGAACACTGAAGCTTTCTTT	CASSVRAVNTEAFF
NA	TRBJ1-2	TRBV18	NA	TGTGCCAGCTCACCACTTTTAGGGCAGGGAAAGCCGCGAATCTATGGCTACACCTTC	CASSPLLGQGKPRIYGYTF
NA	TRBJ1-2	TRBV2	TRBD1	TGTGCCAGCAGCGGACAGGGTCAGACTGGCTACACCTTC	CASSGQGQTGYTF
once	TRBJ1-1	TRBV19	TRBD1	TGTGCCAGTAGTAGATTTAAACCGGGACAGGGAGTATCGAACACTGAAGCTTTCTTT	CASSRFKPGQGVSNTEAFF
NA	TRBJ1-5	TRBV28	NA	TGTGCCAGCAGTTTAGCCGGGGGTAGACAGCCCCAGCATTTT	CASSLAGGRQPQHF
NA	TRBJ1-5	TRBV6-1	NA	TGTGCCAGCAGCCTCGGGGGGACTTTTCAGCCCCAGCATTTT	CASSLGGTFQPQHF
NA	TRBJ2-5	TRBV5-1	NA	TGCGCCAGCAGCTTGGAGGTGGCGAGGGGAGAGACCCAGTACTTC	CASSLEVARGETQYF
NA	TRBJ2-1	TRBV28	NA	TGTGCCAGCACCGTTCGGACCCTTTACAATGAGCAGTTCTTC	CASTVRTLYNEQFF
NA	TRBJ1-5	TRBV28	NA	TGTGCCAGCAGTTTACCCGGGGCGAGCGGCCAGCCCCAGCATTTT	CASSLPGASGQPQHF
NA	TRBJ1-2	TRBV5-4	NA	TGTGCCAGCAGCTCAGCGGGCAGACCTAACTATGGCTACACCTTC	CASSSAGRPNYGYTF
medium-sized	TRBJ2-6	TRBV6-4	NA	TGTGCCAGCAGTGCGGGACACTCTGGGGCCAACGTCCTGACTTTC	CASSAGHSGANVLTF
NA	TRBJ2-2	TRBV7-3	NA	TGTGCCAGCAGCTTCGGCAGGGGCCTTCGAGCGAACACCGGGGAGCTGTTTTTT	CASSFGRGLRANTGELFF
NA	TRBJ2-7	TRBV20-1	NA	TGCAGTGCTAGTAGGGAGCAGCAGTACTTC	CSASREQQYF
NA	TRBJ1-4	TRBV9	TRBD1	TGTGCCAGCAGCACTCCAGGGGGCAGTGAAAAACTGTTTTTT	CASSTPGGSEKLFF
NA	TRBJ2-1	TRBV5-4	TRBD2	TGTGCCAGCAGCCGGAGCGGGAGATCCTACAATGAGCAGTTCTTC	CASSRSGRSYNEQFF
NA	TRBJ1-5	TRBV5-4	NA	TGTGCCAGCAGCTTGGACCCCGGGGGCGGTCAGCCCCAGCATTTT	CASSLDPGGGQPQHF
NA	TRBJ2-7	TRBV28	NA	TGTGCCAGCAGTCGGGGTTTTCTGTCCTACGAGCAGTACTTC	CASSRGFLSYEQYF
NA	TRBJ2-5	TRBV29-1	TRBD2	TGCAGCGTTGGGATAGGGGGACTAGGTGGAGAGACCCAGTACTTC	CSVGIGGLGGETQYF
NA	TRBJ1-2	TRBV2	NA	TGTGCCAGCAGTGAAAGGTTAAGGCAGGGAAGTGGCTACACCTTC	CASSERLRQGSGYTF
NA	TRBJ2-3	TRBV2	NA	TGTGCCACCCGATACAGCACAGATACGCAGTATTTT	CATRYSTDTQYF
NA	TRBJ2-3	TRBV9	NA	TGTGCCAGCAGCGTCGGGAGCCCCCAGGGGGATACGCAGTATTTT	CASSVGSPQGDTQYF
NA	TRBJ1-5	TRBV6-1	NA	TGTGCCAGCAGTCAATCGACGGACGGGTATCAGCCCCAGCATTTT	CASSQSTDGYQPQHF
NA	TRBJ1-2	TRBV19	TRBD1	TGTGCCAGTAGCCAAACGACAGGGGGCCGCGGCTACACCTTC	CASSQTTGGRGYTF
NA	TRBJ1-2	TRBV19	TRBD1	TGTGCCAGCCAATTGGACAGGGGGCCGTATGGCTACACCTTC	CASQLDRGPYGYTF
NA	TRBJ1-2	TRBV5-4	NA	TGTGCCAGCAGCCGGTTGGGCGCCTATGGCTACACCTTC	CASSRLGAYGYTF
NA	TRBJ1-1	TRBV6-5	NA	TGTGCCAGCAGTTTCAGAGGGCCTTTTACTTTGGCTTTCTTT	CASSFRGPFTLAFF
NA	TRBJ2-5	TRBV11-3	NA	TGTGCCAGCAGCTTAGCTAGGGGAGAGACCCAGTACTTC	CASSLARGETQYF
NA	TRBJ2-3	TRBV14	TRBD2	TGTGCCAGCAGCCGACCCGGGACTATTACAGATACGCAGTATTTT	CASSRPGTITDTQYF
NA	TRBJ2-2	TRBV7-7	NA	TGTGCTAGCAGCTTGACCCCGCCCCCCGGGGAGCTGTTTTTT	CASSLTPPPGELFF